This record concerns one T cell receptor beta chain sequence. Its target is unknown. cDNA libraries for TCR beta contained unique molecular identifiers. Input populations of roughly 1 to 11 million T cells gave rise to 500,000 or so cDNA molecules. Each CDR3 protein gets one entry after TCRdb re-called the PCR reads with MiXCR. The repertoire includes 150,000 or so distinct CDR3 sequences, roughly 35% of them detected once, and 25% to 30% sits in the top ten. Between the trimmed V and J ends, which lost 0 bases and 7 bases, there was a span of 20 bases. Looked up from germline, CDR1 is SGHTS and CDR2 is YDEGEE. The CDR3 totals 16 residues. This sample stems from a study of post-analysis software for immune sequencing data. Study context: There were relapsing-remitting, secondary progressive and progressive-relapsing multiple sclerosis among the disease courses included.

Study outcomes and limitations: About five TRBV segments were more frequent in patients than controls; TRBV5-6, TRBV5-1 and TRBV20-1 belonged to this group. Multiple sclerosis patients showed significantly lower normalized Chao1 diversity than controls did.

V is TRBV5-8 and J is TRBJ2-7; maybe TRBD1 (6 bases). The sequence was collected from a girl under 18 with multiple sclerosis. Source: blood, taken after autologous hematopoietic stem cell transplantation. CDR3 sequence: CASSLGTRLRDNEQYF. CDR3 DNA: TGTGCCAGCAGCTTGGGGACACGTCTTAGGGACAATGAGCAGTACTTC.